This T cell receptor beta chain was obtained from a study of blood T cell repertoires in COVID-19. Here immunoSEQ multiplex PCR was the method, and the copy in TCRdb shows in-frame clones only, minus some. The repertoire includes about 31,000 clones, around 90% of them detected once, and 7% to 9% sits in the top ten. It was during active infection that Seattle patients were enrolled and then longitudinally followed. The CDR3 runs to 13 residues. Per germline, CDR1 GTSNPN and CDR2 SVGIG (reference sequence). Trimming cost V 5 bases and J 5 bases, with 15 bases left between them. This chain links TRBV30 with TRBJ1-1, with D unresolved. The sample taken for sequencing was peripheral blood. The sequence was collected from a man aged 55 to 70 with COVID-19, enrolled during active disease. The CDR3 DNA follows: TGTGCCTGGGATGCTGGGGAGTGGACTGAAGCTTTCTTT. It yields the protein CAWDAGEWTEAFF.